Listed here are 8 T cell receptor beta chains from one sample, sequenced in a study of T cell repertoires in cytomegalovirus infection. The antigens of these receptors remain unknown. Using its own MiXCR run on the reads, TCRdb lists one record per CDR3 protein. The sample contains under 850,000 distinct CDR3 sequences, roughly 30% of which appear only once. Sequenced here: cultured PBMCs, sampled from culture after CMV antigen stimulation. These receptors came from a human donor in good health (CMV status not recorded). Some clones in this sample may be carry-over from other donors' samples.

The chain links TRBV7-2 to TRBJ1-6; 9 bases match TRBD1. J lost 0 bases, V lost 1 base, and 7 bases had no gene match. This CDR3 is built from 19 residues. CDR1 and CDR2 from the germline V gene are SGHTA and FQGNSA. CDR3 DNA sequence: TGTGCCAGCAGCTTAGTGGGACAGGGTTCACACTCCTATAATTCACCCCTCCACTTT. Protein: CASSLVGQGSHSYNSPLHF.

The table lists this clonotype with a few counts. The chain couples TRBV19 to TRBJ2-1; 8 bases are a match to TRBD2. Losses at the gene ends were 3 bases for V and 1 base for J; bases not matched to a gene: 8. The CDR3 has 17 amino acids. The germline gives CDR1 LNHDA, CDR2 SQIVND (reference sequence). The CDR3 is CASSIAGSGGSYNEQFF. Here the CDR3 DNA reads TGTGCCAGTAGTATCGCGGGATCGGGAGGGTCCTACAATGAGCAGTTCTTC.

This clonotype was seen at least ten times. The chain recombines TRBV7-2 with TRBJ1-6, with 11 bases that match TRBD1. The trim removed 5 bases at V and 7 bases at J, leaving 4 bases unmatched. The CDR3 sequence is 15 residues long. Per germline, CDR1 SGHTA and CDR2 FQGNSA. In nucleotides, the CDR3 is TGTGCCAGCAGCGTCAGGGACAGGGGGAATTCACCCCTCCACTTT. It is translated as CASSVRDRGNSPLHF.

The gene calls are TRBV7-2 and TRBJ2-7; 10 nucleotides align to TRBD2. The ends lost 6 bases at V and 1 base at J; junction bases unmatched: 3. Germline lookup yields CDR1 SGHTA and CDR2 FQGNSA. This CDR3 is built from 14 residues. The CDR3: CASRSAGGSYEQYF. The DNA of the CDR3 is TGTGCCAGCAGGTCAGCGGGAGGGTCCTACGAGCAGTACTTC.

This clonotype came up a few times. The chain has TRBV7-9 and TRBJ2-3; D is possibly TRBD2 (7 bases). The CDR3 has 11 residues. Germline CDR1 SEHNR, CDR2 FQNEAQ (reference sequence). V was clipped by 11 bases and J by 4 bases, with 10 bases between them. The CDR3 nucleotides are TGTGCCGCGGGGGCCCCAGATACGCAGTATTTT. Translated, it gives CAAGAPDTQYF.

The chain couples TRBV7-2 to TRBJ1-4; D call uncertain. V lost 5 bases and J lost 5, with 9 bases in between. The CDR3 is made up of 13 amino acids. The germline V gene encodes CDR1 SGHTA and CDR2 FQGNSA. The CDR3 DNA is TGTGCCAGCAGCCCTATCCCCAATGAAAAACTGTTTTTT. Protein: CASSPIPNEKLFF.

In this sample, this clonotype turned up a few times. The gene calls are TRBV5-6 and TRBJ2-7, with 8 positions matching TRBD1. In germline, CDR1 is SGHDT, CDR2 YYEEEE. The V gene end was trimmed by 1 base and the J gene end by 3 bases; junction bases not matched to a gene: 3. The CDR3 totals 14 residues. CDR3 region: CASSLPGGDYEQYF. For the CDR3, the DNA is TGTGCCAGCAGCTTGCCAGGGGGCGACTACGAGCAGTACTTC.

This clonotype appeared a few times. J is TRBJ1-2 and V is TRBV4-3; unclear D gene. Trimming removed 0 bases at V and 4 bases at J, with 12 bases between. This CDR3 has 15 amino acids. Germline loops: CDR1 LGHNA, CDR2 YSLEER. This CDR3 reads CASSQDPGFRYGYTF. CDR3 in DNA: TGCGCCAGCAGCCAAGATCCTGGGTTCCGCTATGGCTACACCTTC.